Listed here are 13 T cell receptor beta chains from one sample, sequenced in a study of beta chain features in type 1 diabetes. The study's findings and limits: In every one of the four CD4+ subsets, TCRB CDR3s were moderately but significantly shorter in Type 1 diabetes patients.

The authors reverse transcribed all of the isolated RNA, so sequencing captured expressed TCRB transcripts. TCRdb's table, derived via immunoSEQ multiplex PCR, lists solely in-frame clones and lacks some. Among a few hundred thousand clones listed, approximately 16% were seen once. These receptors' antigens are unknown. The sample consisted of naive CD4+ T cells from blood. The receptor source for this set is a man aged 25 to 40 with type 1 diabetes.

This clone was picked up one time. This sequence joins TRBV30 and TRBJ2-5; 7 positions agree with TRBD2. The V segment lost 3 bases and the J segment 5 bases; nucleotides outside the gene matches: 9. CDR3 size: 14 residues. CDR1 GTSNPN and CDR2 SVGIG come from the germline V gene (reference sequence). The CDR3 region is CAWSEGGEGETQYF. CDR3 DNA sequence: TGTGCCTGGAGCGAAGGTGGGGAGGGGGAGACCCAGTACTTC.

This clone was counted between two and nine times. This rearrangement joins TRBV4-1 to TRBJ1-1; D is perhaps TRBD1 (6 bases). Trimming left V 4 bases short and J 7 bases short, with 10 bases between. The CDR3 totals 12 residues. Germline V gene lookup returns CDR1 MGHRA and CDR2 YSYEKL. The CDR3 loop is CASSRTASEAFF. The CDR3 region has the DNA TGCGCCAGCAGCCGGACAGCAAGTGAAGCTTTCTTT.

This clone was seen more than once but under ten times. The rearrangement joins TRBV29-1 to TRBJ2-7; no definite D call. V was cut by 6 bases and J by 0 bases, with 15 bases left in between. The CDR3 is 14 amino acids. Germline V gives CDR1 SQVTM, CDR2 ANQGSEA. The CDR3 nucleotides are TGCAGCGTCGCGGTTGAGGTAAACTCCTACGAGCAGTACTTC. This encodes CSVAVEVNSYEQYF.

The genes are TRBV5-1 and TRBJ2-7, with TRBD2 identical over 8 bases. J gave up 5 bases and V 2 bases, and 3 bases lay outside the gene matches. The germline CDR1 and CDR2 sequences are SGHRS and YFSETQ. This CDR3 has 13 amino acids. The CDR3 sequence is CASSLAGVNEQYF. The CDR3 DNA sequence: TGCGCCAGCAGCTTAGCGGGAGTCAACGAGCAGTACTTC.

V and J are TRBV5-1 and TRBJ1-2; D remains ambiguous. V was trimmed by 4 bases and J by 2 bases, leaving 6 bases between them. Germline V gene data show CDR1 as SGHRS and CDR2 as YFSETQ. The CDR3 length is 12 residues. The CDR3 nucleotides read TGCGCCAGCAGCCTTGCAAACTATGGCTACACCTTC. Translated: CASSLANYGYTF.

This clone was seen a handful of times. The rearrangement uses TRBV29-1 and TRBJ2-5, with D perhaps matching TRBD1 (5 bases). Deletions cut 7 bases from V and 4 bases from J, with 13 bases between. The CDR3 extends over 12 amino acids. Looked up from germline, CDR1 is SQVTM and CDR2 is ANQGSEA. The DNA for the CDR3 is TGCAGCGGGATTTTTAGGGGAGAGACCCAGTACTTC. This codes for CSGIFRGETQYF.

This clone has a handful of counts. The genes are TRBV27 and TRBJ2-5, with 7 nucleotides matching TRBD1. The CDR3 extends over 13 amino acids. V trimming: 6 bases; J trimming: 2 bases; junction bases outside the gene matches: 3. Germline CDR1 reads MNHEY; CDR2 reads SMNVEV (reference sequence). Here the CDR3 reads CASRTGQQETQYF. The CDR3 nucleotides are TGTGCCAGCAGAACGGGACAGCAAGAGACCCAGTACTTC.

The chain has TRBV11-1 and TRBJ1-1, with no clear D. The CDR3 totals 11 residues. Germline V CDR1 and CDR2: SGHAT, FQDESV (reference sequence). V lost 1 base to trimming and J lost 6 bases, with 3 bases between them. In DNA form, the CDR3 reads TGTGCCAGCAGCTTAGGCCCTGAAGCTTTCTTT. Protein product: CASSLGPEAFF.

This clone was counted a few times. The V gene is TRBV30, the J gene TRBJ2-7; tentatively, D is TRBD2 (7 bases). The CDR3 is made up of 14 amino acids. Germline V gives CDR1 GTSNPN, CDR2 SVGIG (reference sequence). Trimming shortened V by 0 bases and J by 5 bases, and 14 bases separated the two germline ends. The CDR3 reads CAWSVHRGANEQYF. The CDR3 coding sequence is TGTGCCTGGAGTGTACACCGGGGGGCAAACGAGCAGTACTTC.

This clone was picked up a small number of times. The V gene is TRBV29-1, the J gene TRBJ1-1, with a tentative D call TRBD1 (5 bases). Germline V gene lookup returns CDR1 SQVTM and CDR2 ANQGSEA. The germline V and J ends were trimmed by 7 bases and 2 bases, with 17 bases remaining between them. This CDR3 region has 14 residues. The CDR3 region is CSGLGLSTNTEAFF. CDR3 bases: TGCAGCGGACTGGGGCTGAGTACAAACACTGAAGCTTTCTTT.

This clone was seen a handful of times. The V call is TRBV13, the J call TRBJ1-5; D is perhaps TRBD1 (5 bases). The CDR3 runs 17 residues. The germline V gene encodes CDR1 PRHDT and CDR2 FYEKMQ (reference sequence). V was cut by 5 bases and J by 3 bases, with 20 bases left in between. The chain's CDR3 is CASSISRDSFSNQPQHF. The CDR3 nucleotides read TGTGCCAGCAGCATCAGCCGTGACAGCTTCTCCAATCAGCCCCAGCATTTT.

This CDR3 is CSVRGTGSNQPQHF. CDR3 in DNA: TGCAGCGTTAGGGGAACGGGGAGCAATCAGCCCCAGCATTTT. The chain joins TRBV29-1 to TRBJ1-5; possible D gene TRBD1, 5 bases. Trimming took 5 bases from V and 1 from J, leaving 12 bases between them. CDR1 and CDR2 from the germline V gene are SQVTM and ANQGSEA. The length of the CDR3 is 14 residues.

This clone appeared a few times. The V and J genes are TRBV29-1 and TRBJ2-7; D may be TRBD2 (6 bases). The CDR3 is 14 residues long. Germline CDR1 is SQVTM and CDR2 is ANQGSEA. The V end lost 6 bases, the J end lost 1 base, and 16 bases lay between the germline ends. This chain's CDR3 is CSVALLAQSYEQYF. Written as DNA, the CDR3 is TGCAGCGTGGCCTTACTAGCTCAATCCTACGAGCAGTACTTC.